These T cell receptor beta chains were read from a single sample in a study of blood T cell repertoires in COVID-19. The repertoire was sequenced with immunoSEQ multiplex PCR; TCRdb's copy has only in-frame clones and lacks some. The sample carries around 230,000 clones, about 90% recorded once. Material: peripheral blood. Source of these receptors: a man aged 55 to 70 who had recovered from COVID-19. Each CDR3 is given with its conserved first and last residue. Each record gives: V gene, CDR3 protein.

>TRBV27
CASSGWGQDTDTQYF
>TRBV18
CASSPPSMGETQYF
>TRBV7-7
CASSFVVHGNQPQHF
>TRBV12-3/TRBV12-4
CASTLVTEAFF
>TRBV9
CASSVGGPGDTQYF
>TRBV10-1
CASSESRNTEAFF
>TRBV7-6
CASSLAAAGGNSGNTIYF
>TRBV5-1
CASSLDPGSSYEQYF
>TRBV6-5
CASSPGRTNQPQHF
>TRBV19
CASSDRGREKLFF
>TRBV12-3/TRBV12-4
CASSFGGVGGYTF
>TRBV11-2
CASSLLANEQFF
>TRBV5-1
CASSRGQGAFEKLFF
>TRBV20-1
CSASLLRGQTEKLFF
>TRBV30
CAWSWRGRNQPQHF
>TRBV19
CASSIGRVYHGTEAFF
>TRBV5-6
CASSRWGVLEKLFF
>TRBV3-1/TRBV3-2
CASSQDMRGGRWNEQFF
>TRBV6-1
CASSVRVPGGNQPQHF
>TRBV20-1
CSANRATEAFF
>TRBV19
CASRGSITNTGELFF
>TRBV6-5
CASRPDTIYGYTF
>TRBV6-4
CASSVREGSEAFF
>TRBV21-1
CASSIDGELFF
>TRBV3-1/TRBV3-2
CASSATSNKNTEAFF
>TRBV12-3/TRBV12-4
CASSNAGRTEAFF
>TRBV3-1/TRBV3-2
CASSRNRASYNEQFF
>TRBV24-1
CATRTGTGTNTEAFF
>TRBV18
CASSPTSTNEKLFF
>TRBV24-1
CATSGRDSYEQYF
>TRBV2
CASTLSGQGMTNQPQHF
>TRBV9
CASSVERGSYNEQFF
>TRBV6-4
CASSEGATGELFF
>TRBV3-1/TRBV3-2
CASSQERASGGQFDTQYF
>TRBV28
CASSFLFRGEKLFF
>TRBV6-2/TRBV6-3
CASNPLAGDEQFF
>TRBV6-5
CASSRGTDKNIQYF
>TRBV19
CASRRGGLETQYF
>TRBV27
CASSLHQGYTEAFF